One and the same sample provided the 12 T cell receptor beta chains below, sequenced in a study of T cells after yellow fever vaccination. TCRdb processed the 5' RACE reads anew with MiXCR; each CDR3 protein has one entry. The sample carries 320,000 or so distinct CDR3 sequences, about 8.3% recorded once. The sequenced sample was PBMCs, obtained roughly seven weeks after the first yellow fever vaccination. These receptors were taken from a man aged 18 to 30 who received the YFV17D yellow fever vaccine.

The chain has TRBV6-1 and TRBJ2-7, with D possibly TRBD1 on 5 matching bases. CDR1 is MNHNS, CDR2 SASEGT, per germline. The CDR3 has 13 amino acids. V was shortened by 5 bases and J by 6 bases, with 14 bases between the two germline ends. The chain's CDR3 is CASSLRDSSEQYF. The CDR3 DNA is TGTGCCAGCAGTCTCAGGGATTCAAGCGAGCAGTACTTC.

This clonotype occurred many times. The chain links TRBV7-3 to TRBJ2-3; TRBD1 is a possible D gene (6 bases). The CDR3 covers 14 residues. V lost 2 bases and J lost 3, with 9 bases in between. Germline lookup yields CDR1 SGHTA and CDR2 FQGTGA. The CDR3 sequence: CASSLAGQTDTQYF. In DNA form, the CDR3 reads TGTGCCAGCAGCTTAGCCGGACAGACAGATACGCAGTATTTT.

This rearrangement joins TRBV29-1 to TRBJ1-4; D might be TRBD1 (5 bases). The V end was cut by 5 bases, the J end by 5 bases, with 15 bases between. This CDR3 has 14 amino acids. Per germline, CDR1 SQVTM and CDR2 ANQGSEA. The CDR3 sequence: CSVLLAGVNEKLFF. DNA for the CDR3: TGCAGCGTTTTGTTGGCGGGGGTGAATGAAAAACTGTTTTTT.

This chain uses TRBV7-2 with TRBJ2-7; no reliable D call. CDR1 SGHTA and CDR2 FQGNSA come from the germline V gene. V shed 3 bases and J shed 2 bases, with 11 bases lying between them. This CDR3 contains 14 residues. CDR3 DNA sequence: TGTGCCAGCAGCTTGCTGGGCCCGACCTACGAGCAGTACTTC. Translation: CASSLLGPTYEQYF.

The rearrangement uses TRBV12-5 and TRBJ2-5, with a weak D call TRBD2 (7 bases). Trimming removed 9 bases at V and 5 bases at J, with 16 bases between. The germline gives CDR1 LGHNT, CDR2 FRNRAP. The CDR3 is made up of 13 amino acids. The chain's CDR3 is CARGAGTKETQYF. Here the CDR3 DNA reads TGTGCTAGGGGGGCCGGGACTAAGGAGACCCAGTACTTC. Combining the CDR3 with reference TRBV12-5 and TRBJ2-5 gives the whole variable domain DARVTQTPRHKVTEMGQEVTMRCQPILGHNTVFWYRQTMMQGLELLAYFRNRAPLDDSGMPKDRFSAEMPDATLATLKIQPSEPRDSAVYFCARGAGTKETQYFGPGTRLLVL.

This clonotype was observed at least ten times. The rearrangement uses TRBV7-6 and TRBJ2-5, with D unresolved. Trimming took 1 base from V and 0 from J, leaving 6 bases between them. This CDR3 is 14 amino acids long. CDR1 and CDR2 from the germline V gene are SGHVS and FNYEAQ. The CDR3 nucleotides are TGTGCCAGCAGCTTAGGTACTAACCAAGAGACCCAGTACTTC. Residues: CASSLGTNQETQYF.

This CDR3 reads CASSFRGEDNEQFF. DNA of the CDR3: TGTGCCAGCAGTTTCCGGGGCGAGGACAATGAGCAGTTCTTC. The rearrangement joins TRBV28 to TRBJ2-1; D is perhaps TRBD1 or TRBD2 (5 bases each). V was trimmed by 3 bases and J by 5 bases, leaving 11 bases between them. The CDR3 runs 14 residues. Germline assignment: CDR1 MDHEN and CDR2 SYDVKM.

The J gene is TRBJ2-5, the V gene TRBV7-2, with D possibly matching TRBD1 (6 bases). CDR1 is SGHTA, CDR2 FQGNSA, per germline. Trimming stripped 2 bases from V and 3 bases from J, with 10 bases between. The length of the CDR3 is 14 residues. CDR3 protein: CASSLLDSEETQYF. In nucleotides, the CDR3 is TGTGCCAGCAGCTTACTGGACAGTGAAGAGACCCAGTACTTC.

V gene TRBV7-9 combines with J gene TRBJ1-1; D unclear. This CDR3 contains 15 residues. From germline, CDR1 is SEHNR and CDR2 FQNEAQ (reference sequence). The V gene lost 1 base and the J gene lost 0 bases, with 9 bases spanning the gap. Written as DNA, the CDR3 is TGTGCCAGCAGCTTAGATCGGTTAATGAACACTGAAGCTTTCTTT. Translation gives CASSLDRLMNTEAFF.

A remark on this clonotype: A read error may produce the germline difference seen at one junction end. This chain connects TRBV29-1 to TRBJ2-3; possibly TRBD1 for D (5 bases). The CDR3 extends over 13 amino acids. Germline-derived CDR1 and CDR2 are SQVTM and ANQGSEA. CDR3 bases: TGCAGTCTGCTATGGGGCAGCTCAGATACGCATTATTTT. It encodes CSLLWGSSDTHYF.

In this sample, this clonotype turned up a few times. The V gene is TRBV20-1, the J gene TRBJ2-7; 10 bases are a match to TRBD1. V was pared by 4 bases and J by 6 bases, with 9 bases of the junction left unmatched. The germline gives CDR1 DFQATT, CDR2 SNEGSKA (reference sequence). This CDR3 comprises 14 residues. In DNA, the CDR3 is TGCAGTGCTACACGGAGGGACAGGGGACGCGAGCAGTACGTC. Protein product: CSATRRDRGREQYV.

The V call is TRBV15, the J call TRBJ2-7; perhaps D is TRBD1 or TRBD2 (6 bases each). The CDR3 has 15 residues. V was clipped by 4 bases and J by 3 bases, with 16 bases between them. Germline V gives CDR1 LNHNV, CDR2 YYDKDF (reference sequence). DNA for the CDR3: TGTGCCACCAGCAAGGAATCAGGGGAGGTCTACGAGCAGTACTTC. Its protein product is CATSKESGEVYEQYF.